A single sample gave rise to the 25 T cell receptor beta chains below, sequenced in a study of cytomegalovirus exposure and HLA in healthy donors. Primers included in the PCR were 60 Vbeta and 13 Jbeta primers. Profiling relied on immunoSEQ multiplex PCR, and the TCRdb table lists in-frame clones only, not all of them. This repertoire shows around 160,000 clones, about 83% found once; its top ten account for around an eighth. The sample consisted of PBMCs. The receptors originated from a man aged 35-49 years in good health and CMV-seropositive.

CDR3 bases: TGTGCCTGGTCGGGTCCCTACGAGCAGTACTTC. Translating it yields CAWSGPYEQYF. The chain links TRBV30 to TRBJ2-7; D call uncertain. Between the trimmed V and J ends, which lost 5 bases and 2 bases, there was a span of 7 bases. Germline V gives CDR1 GTSNPN, CDR2 SVGIG (reference sequence). The length of the CDR3 is 11 residues.

The chain couples TRBV6-5 to TRBJ2-7; D might be TRBD2 (6 bases). The CDR3 runs 15 residues. With 1 base removed from V and 5 bases from J, the gap between germline ends came to 15 bases. Germline V CDR1 and CDR2: MNHEY, SVGAGI. The CDR3 region is CASSYLETRVHEQYF. The CDR3 nucleotides read TGTGCCAGCAGTTACTTGGAGACTAGGGTCCACGAGCAGTACTTC.

V is TRBV7-9 and J is TRBJ1-1; D may be TRBD1 (6 bases). From germline, CDR1 is SEHNR and CDR2 FQNEAQ (reference sequence). The CDR3 sequence is 14 residues long. V lost 5 bases to trimming and J lost 5 bases, with 15 bases between them. This CDR3 reads CASSPTGGQTEAFF. The CDR3 region has the DNA TGTGCCAGCAGCCCGACCGGGGGGCAAACTGAAGCTTTCTTT.

This chain links TRBV5-1 with TRBJ2-7; 11 bases align to TRBD1. CDR3 length equals 15 residues. Germline values: CDR1 SGHRS, CDR2 YFSETQ. The ends lost 0 bases at V and 3 bases at J; junction bases unmatched: 2. This CDR3 is CASSLEGTGGYEQYF. The CDR3 nucleotides read TGCGCCAGCAGCTTGGAGGGGACAGGGGGCTACGAGCAGTACTTC.

For this clone: Germline and junction disagree at one end, which may indicate a read error. The gene calls are TRBV7-9 and TRBJ1-1; D possibly corresponds to TRBD1 (5 bases). The CDR3 covers 14 residues. Looked up from germline, CDR1 is SEHNR and CDR2 is FQNEAQ (reference sequence). CDR3 nucleotide sequence: TGTGCCAGCAGCTTAGCAGCAGGGAACGCTGAAGCTTTCTTT. Residues: CASSLAAGNAEAFF.

This clone was seen a handful of times. The chain is built from TRBV7-8 and TRBJ2-4, with D possibly TRBD2 on 6 matching bases. This CDR3 has 15 amino acids. Germline assignment: CDR1 SGHVS and CDR2 FQNEAQ. Trimming pared 5 bases from V and 8 bases from J, leaving 19 bases between. The DNA for the CDR3 is TGTGCCAGCAGCCCCTGGGACTCCCGAGGGGACATTCAGTACTTC. Protein sequence: CASSPWDSRGDIQYF.

This clone has more than one count but fewer than ten. A junction boundary mismatches the germline segment, possibly from a read error. The CDR3 coding sequence is TGTGCCAGCGGTGAAGACTCATCCTCCACAGATACGCAGTATTTT. It translates to CASGEDSSSTDTQYF. The chain uses TRBV6-1 and TRBJ2-3; D gene ambiguous. CDR1 is MNHNS and CDR2 is SASEGT in the germline V gene. The CDR3 runs to 15 residues.

The rearrangement links TRBV2 to TRBJ2-3, with 9 bases aligning to TRBD1. V gave up 5 bases and J gave up 6 bases; unmatched junction bases: 6. The CDR3 contains 14 residues. The V gene's germline CDR1 is SNHLY and CDR2 FYNNEI. In DNA form, the CDR3 reads TGTGCCAGCAGTCTAACAGGGGGCGCGGATACGCAGTATTTT. Protein sequence: CASSLTGGADTQYF.

This clone was counted a few times. The genes are TRBV6-1 and TRBJ1-1; no definite D call. This CDR3 comprises 11 residues. Per germline, CDR1 MNHNS and CDR2 SASEGT. V shed 6 bases and J shed 2 bases, with 4 bases lying between them. CDR3 protein: CASRANTEAFF. Written as DNA, the CDR3 is TGTGCCAGCAGAGCCAACACTGAAGCTTTCTTT.

The V call is TRBV7-8, the J call TRBJ2-7, with TRBD2 as a possible D gene (6 bases). This CDR3 has 14 residues. The ends were cut back, 5 bases at V and 2 bases at J, with 13 bases in the middle. CDR1 is SGHVS and CDR2 is FQNEAQ in the germline V gene. The CDR3 bases are TGTGCCAGCAGCCTCGGCGGGAAGACCTACGAGCAGTACTTC. Translation: CASSLGGKTYEQYF. Complete variable domain (other parts from reference TRBV7-8 and TRBJ2-7): GAGVSQSPRYKVAKRGQDVALRCDPISGHVSLFWYQQALGQGPEFLTYFQNEAQLDKSGLPSDRFFAERPEGSVSTLKIQRTQQEDSAVYLCASSLGGKTYEQYFGPGTRLTVT.

This clone was seen only once. The J gene is TRBJ2-7, the V gene TRBV27; the match to TRBD1 covers 10 bases. After removal of 8 bases from V and 5 bases from J, the junction contained 6 bases not matched to a gene. Germline CDR1 reads MNHEY; CDR2 reads SMNVEV (reference sequence). CDR3 length: 13 residues. The CDR3: CASRQGAVDEQYF. CDR3 DNA sequence: TGTGCCAGCCGACAGGGGGCTGTGGACGAGCAGTACTTC.

V is TRBV6-5 and J is TRBJ1-1, with D possibly being TRBD1 (5 bases). Trimming left V 7 bases short and J 0 bases short, with 12 bases between. In germline, CDR1 is MNHEY, CDR2 SVGAGI. The CDR3 is made up of 14 amino acids. CDR3: CASTPDIMNTEAFF. The CDR3 DNA sequence: TGTGCCAGCACCCCGGACATTATGAACACTGAAGCTTTCTTT.

V and J are TRBV4-1 and TRBJ1-4; D remains unclear. The CDR3 runs to 19 residues. In germline, CDR1 is MGHRA, CDR2 YSYEKL. Trimming cost V 0 bases and J 0 bases, with 17 bases left between them. The CDR3 sequence is CASSQDLAAVAATNEKLFF. CDR3 nucleotide sequence: TGCGCCAGCAGCCAAGATCTCGCCGCCGTGGCGGCAACTAATGAAAAACTGTTTTTT.

The genes are TRBV4-1 and TRBJ2-2; D unclear. Trimming took 1 base from V and 8 from J, leaving 14 bases between them. The CDR3 length is 15 residues. Germline V gene lookup returns CDR1 MGHRA and CDR2 YSYEKL. CDR3 protein: CASSQAVLPKGELFF. The CDR3, as DNA: TGCGCCAGCAGCCAAGCAGTCCTCCCGAAGGGGGAGCTGTTTTTT.

This chain uses TRBV28 with TRBJ1-5, with TRBD1 identical over 8 bases. Germline V gene sequence: CDR1 MDHEN, CDR2 SYDVKM. V lost 3 bases and J lost 6; bases outside the gene matches: 4. This CDR3 has 14 residues. The CDR3 loop reads CASSFQGAGQPQHF. The DNA for the CDR3 is TGTGCCAGCAGTTTCCAGGGGGCGGGTCAGCCCCAGCATTTT.

This clone has only a few counts. V usage is TRBV7-6 and J usage is TRBJ2-1; D gene ambiguous. Germline V gene sequence: CDR1 SGHVS, CDR2 FNYEAQ. Trimming took off 5 bases at V and 4 bases at J, with 12 bases between the two ends. CDR3 length equals 14 residues. The CDR3 protein is CASSPERLYNEQFF. As DNA, the CDR3 is TGTGCCAGCAGCCCCGAGCGTCTTTACAATGAGCAGTTCTTC. Full variable domain (outside the CDR3, taken from reference TRBV7-6 and TRBJ2-1): GAGVSQSPRYKVTKRGQDVALRCDPISGHVSLYWYRQALGQGPEFLTYFNYEAQQDKSGLPNDRFSAERPEGSISTLTIQRTEQRDSAMYRCASSPERLYNEQFFGPGTRLTVL.

V and J are TRBV5-1 and TRBJ1-2, with D maybe TRBD1 (6 bases). The CDR3 length is 13 residues. Trimming took off 1 base at V and 3 bases at J, with 7 bases between the two ends. Looked up from germline, CDR1 is SGHRS and CDR2 is YFSETQ. CDR3 sequence: CASSLNRDYGYTF. CDR3 bases: TGCGCCAGCAGCTTGAACAGGGACTATGGCTACACCTTC.

V usage is TRBV7-2 and J usage is TRBJ2-7; possibly TRBD2 for D (6 bases). V lost 0 bases, J lost 5 bases, and 8 bases lay in between. The CDR3 totals 13 residues. Germline values: CDR1 SGHTA, CDR2 FQGNSA. For the CDR3, the DNA is TGTGCCAGCAGCTTAGCACTAGCCAACGAGCAGTACTTC. It codes for CASSLALANEQYF.

CDR3 DNA: TGTGCCAGCAGCCAAGCCGGGACTAGTGGGAGTGAGCAGTTCTTC. It encodes CASSQAGTSGSEQFF. This sequence joins TRBV5-4 and TRBJ2-1; the match to TRBD2 covers 8 bases. Trimming took 4 bases from V and 9 from J; bases not matched to a gene: 12. The CDR3 is 15 amino acids. The germline V gene encodes CDR1 SGHNT and CDR2 YYREEE (reference sequence).

Here the CDR3 DNA reads TGTGCCAGCAGCCCGAGGAGAGCCCGATCCTACAATGAGCAGTTCTTC. Its translation is CASSPRRARSYNEQFF. This chain links TRBV7-9 with TRBJ2-1; D is undetermined. This CDR3 is 16 amino acids long. V lost 5 bases and J 1 base, leaving 15 bases between the germline ends. CDR1 SEHNR and CDR2 FQNEAQ come from the germline V gene (reference sequence).

CDR3 DNA sequence: TGTGCCAGCAGCTTGCATGAGCCGGGGAGCACAGATACGCAGTATTTT. Translation: CASSLHEPGSTDTQYF. This chain links TRBV5-4 with TRBJ2-3; D perhaps matches TRBD2 (5 bases). CDR1 and CDR2 (germline): SGHNT, YYREEE (reference sequence). The V gene lost 1 base and the J gene lost 0 bases, with 12 bases spanning the gap. The CDR3 has 16 residues.

V is TRBV5-4 and J is TRBJ2-1; 8 bases are shared with TRBD2. Germline CDR1 is SGHNT and CDR2 is YYREEE (reference sequence). The CDR3 runs to 15 residues. Trimming at V came to 4 bases and at J to 8 bases, leaving 11 bases not matched to a gene. This CDR3 is CASSKRLAKGDEQFF. In DNA, the CDR3 is TGTGCCAGCAGCAAAAGACTAGCGAAGGGTGATGAGCAGTTCTTC.

The chain has TRBV5-1 and TRBJ2-3; 9 bases are shared with TRBD2. Trimming removed 0 bases from V and 3 bases from J; junction bases left unmatched: 8. This CDR3 spans 17 amino acids. Germline V gene data show CDR1 as SGHRS and CDR2 as YFSETQ. CDR3 nucleotide sequence: TGCGCCAGCAGCTTGGGTCTAGCGGGACCCCGGACAGATACGCAGTATTTT. It encodes CASSLGLAGPRTDTQYF.

This clone was found a few times. The rearrangement links TRBV10-2 to TRBJ2-5; tentative D call: TRBD2 (6 bases). The CDR3 sequence is 15 residues long. The V gene's germline CDR1 is WSHSY and CDR2 SAAADI. V lost 3 bases and J lost 5, with 16 bases in between. CDR3 in DNA: TGCGCCAGCAGTGAACTAGCCGAGGCGGGGGAGACCCAGTACTTC. Protein: CASSELAEAGETQYF.

For this clone: Germline is not matched at one junction end, which may reflect a read error. The chain carries TRBV4-1 and TRBJ2-2; possibly TRBD2 for D (5 bases). CDR1 is MGHRA, CDR2 YSYEKL, per germline. The CDR3 loop spans 15 amino acids. The CDR3 spells CAGSQVRTYTGELFF. DNA for the CDR3: TGCGCCGGCAGCCAAGTCCGGACTTACACCGGGGAGCTGTTTTTT.